Listed here is a single T cell receptor beta chain. Study processing details: Estimated nucleated cell counts came from reference gene primer amplification. The method was immunoSEQ multiplex PCR; TCRdb's version includes in-frame clones alone and lacks a portion of them. That table supplies the V and J calls and clone size; D and trimming were determined from the DNA. The sample contains tens of thousands of clones, 87% of which appear only once. Germline lookup yields CDR1 MNHEY and CDR2 SVGEGT. V shed 5 bases and J shed 5 bases, with 15 bases lying between them. The CDR3 contains 15 residues. These data are taken from a study of blood T cell repertoires in COVID-19. Background on the study: Specimens from acute and convalescent COVID-19 originated in the United States, Italy and Spain. Sources were T cells, B-cell-depleted T cells, or PBMCs; the material itself was cDNA or gDNA.

The receptor was derived from a woman between 45 and 65 years old with active or convalescent COVID-19. The gene calls are TRBV6-2 or TRBV6-3 and TRBJ2-2; weak D call: TRBD2 (5 bases). Sequencing was performed on peripheral blood. CDR3 sequence (DNA): TGTGCCAGCAGTCCCGAGGGAAGTTGGACCGGGGAGCTGTTTTTT. Translating it yields CASSPEGSWTGELFF.